This paragraph covers one TCR beta chain sequence. The CDR3 is made up of 12 amino acids. V gave up 4 bases and J gave up 8 bases; unmatched junction bases: 4. The germline V gene has CDR1 SQVTM and CDR2 ANQGSEA. This entry is derived from a study of blood T cell repertoires in COVID-19. Study background: Spain, Italy and the United States supplied samples that represented acute and convalescent COVID-19. Sample material is recorded as cDNA or gDNA derived from T cells, B-cell-depleted T cells, or PBMCs.

Per the original methods: Amplification from reference gene primers served as the basis for estimated nucleated cell counts. The method was immunoSEQ multiplex PCR; TCRdb's version includes in-frame clones alone and lacks a portion of them. V and J calls and clone size are those listed in that table; D and trimming were worked out from the DNA. The sample yields around 84,000 clones, roughly 80% seen once. Material for sequencing was peripheral blood. The chain carries TRBV29-1 and TRBJ1-4, with 7 bases lining up with TRBD1. This TCR came from a woman aged 40 to 50 with active or convalescent COVID-19. DNA of the CDR3: TGCAGCGTTGCACAGGGGAAGGAAAAACTGTTTTTT. As protein: CSVAQGKEKLFF.